Detailed here is one T cell receptor beta chain. This CDR3 spans 14 amino acids. The V segment lost 7 bases and the J segment 6 bases; nucleotides outside the gene matches: 12. From germline, CDR1 is GTSNPN and CDR2 SVGIG (reference sequence). This record belongs to a study of blood T cell repertoires in COVID-19. Across the study: Sites in the United States, Italy and Spain provided acute and convalescent COVID-19 samples. PBMCs, B-cell-depleted T cells, or T cells were the source of the cDNA or gDNA that made up the material.

This table comes from immunoSEQ multiplex PCR, and its TCRdb copy is limited to in-frame clones, with some not included. Of 65,000 to 95,000 clones listed, 80% to 95% were seen once; the top ten hold just over 2.5%. The V and J genes are TRBV30 and TRBJ2-3; 8 bases line up with TRBD2. The source of this sequence is a man aged 45-65 years with COVID-19, enrolled during active disease. The sequenced sample was peripheral blood. Here the CDR3 reads CAFTGLGFPDTQYF. The CDR3 DNA reads TGTGCCTTTACGGGACTAGGTTTTCCCGATACGCAGTATTTT.